The next 5 T cell receptor beta chains were all read from a single sample in a study of shared clonotypes between healthy human individuals. Measured with immunoSEQ multiplex PCR; TCRdb has only the in-frame clones, and not every one. The table shows 1.5 million to 2.5 million clones, with about 94% occurring only once. Selected positively for CCR7 and CD45RO-negative, naive CD8 cells excluded terminally differentiated effector memory CD45RA+ cells. What was sequenced was naive CD8+ T cells sorted from blood. These receptors all come from a man younger than 30 in good health.

As regards this clone: Other DNA variants within this sample encode the same CDR3. This chain links TRBV7-3 with TRBJ2-3; possibly TRBD2 for D (6 bases). Between the trimmed V and J ends, which lost 5 bases and 3 bases, there was a span of 12 bases. The length of the CDR3 is 14 residues. From germline, CDR1 is SGHTA and CDR2 FQGTGA. The CDR3 protein is CASSLIGGTDTQYF. CDR3 nucleotide sequence: TGTGCCAGCAGCCTCATTGGGGGGACAGATACGCAGTATTTT. The variable domain in full, completed from reference TRBV7-3 and TRBJ2-3, reads GAGVSQTPSNKVTEKGKYVELRCDPISGHTALYWYRQSLGQGPEFLIYFQGTGAADDSGLPNDRFFAVRPEGSVSTLKIQRTERGDSAVYLCASSLIGGTDTQYFGPGTRLTVL.

The V gene is TRBV18, the J gene TRBJ1-1; a possible D gene is TRBD1 (5 bases). Trimming took 6 bases from V and 1 from J, leaving 9 bases between them. Germline V gene data show CDR1 as KGHSH and CDR2 as LQKENI. The CDR3 covers 13 residues. The CDR3 is CASSEQENTEAFF. CDR3 bases: TGTGCCAGCTCGGAACAGGAGAACACTGAAGCTTTCTTT. The full variable domain, rest sourced from reference TRBV18 and TRBJ1-1, is NAGVMQNPRHLVRRRGQEARLRCSPMKGHSHVYWYRQLPEEGLKFMVYLQKENIIDESGMPKERFSAEFPKEGPSILRIQQVVRGDSAAYFCASSEQENTEAFFGQGTRLTVV.

This clone was counted a single time. The germline gene is not matched at one end of the junction; a read error may be the cause. V and J are TRBV29-1 and TRBJ1-1; D remains unclear. Germline values: CDR1 SQVTM, CDR2 ANQGSEA. The CDR3 contains 8 residues. The chain's CDR3 is CSVDLEAF. CDR3 DNA: TGCAGCGTTGATTTGGAAGCCTTT.

The V and J genes are TRBV6-1 and TRBJ2-5, with D uncertain. Trimming pared 3 bases from V and 2 bases from J, leaving 10 bases between. The germline gives CDR1 MNHNS, CDR2 SASEGT. The CDR3 is made up of 14 amino acids. CDR3 bases: TGTGCCAGCAGTGAGCTGACAAGTCAAGAGACCCAGTACTTC. Protein sequence: CASSELTSQETQYF.

The chain links TRBV13 to TRBJ2-1, with a tentative D call TRBD1 (6 bases). The CDR3 contains 18 residues. V was clipped by 2 bases and J by 7 bases, with 24 bases between them. CDR1 and CDR2 (germline): PRHDT, FYEKMQ (reference sequence). CDR3 DNA: TGTGCCAGCAGCTTAAGGATATTGTTACAGGGTGGTAGAAATGAGCAGTTCTTC. The encoded protein is CASSLRILLQGGRNEQFF.